Only a few counts were recorded for the clone carrying this T cell receptor (beta chain). Its antigen is currently unknown. The data derive from a study of T cells in localized non-small cell lung cancer. Libraries were prepared by immunoSEQ multiplex PCR; TCRdb keeps only in-frame clonotypes and omits some of them. The sample yields about 13,000 clones, over 25% seen once. Study-level findings and limits: Higher T cell density in the blood was associated with longer overall survival, whereas higher adjacent-lung clonality associated with shorter survival.

This CDR3 has 14 amino acids. In germline, CDR1 is SGHNT, CDR2 YENEEA. Deletions cut 5 bases from V and 4 bases from J, with 14 bases between. This chain links TRBV11-3 with TRBJ1-2; D remains unclear. The clonotype originates from a female donor aged 60 or older with stage I lung adenocarcinoma. The material sequenced was lung tumor tissue, taken before any cancer treatment. CDR3 residues: CASSLGMLVYGYTF. For the CDR3, the DNA is TGTGCCAGCAGCCTCGGCATGTTAGTCTATGGCTACACCTTC.